This paragraph reports one T cell receptor (beta chain). What it binds is unknown. This sample stems from a study of identifying expanded T cells in peripheral blood. General study findings and limits: Across healthy donors, higher total template counts meant significantly greater roughly 2-week count variance. Over about two and four weeks, about 15 and 19 clones changed, versus around 1.3 between replicates.

Profiled with immunoSEQ multiplex PCR; TCRdb holds only in-frame clones, not every one. Counted here are 84,000 or so clones, about 88% occurring once; the ten biggest clones make up about 3%. Collection occurred without any documented infections or immune events in donors. CDR1 is ENHRY, CDR2 SYGVKD, per germline. Trimming stripped 6 bases from V and 2 bases from J, with 14 bases between. This CDR3 has 14 amino acids. The TCR sequence derives from a person aged 18 to 69 in good health. Sequencing was performed on blood. The chain joins TRBV10-3 to TRBJ2-7; D is undetermined. This CDR3 reads CAIRRLPGPYEQYF. DNA of the CDR3: TGTGCCATCAGACGGCTACCTGGGCCCTACGAGCAGTACTTC.